This paragraph covers one T cell receptor (beta chain) sequence. This sample was taken from a study of blood T cell repertoires in COVID-19. The wider study: Samples of COVID-19 (acute and convalescent) were obtained from the United States, Italy and Spain. PBMCs, B-cell-depleted T cells, or T cells were the source of the cDNA or gDNA that made up the material.

Trimming removed 1 base at V and 1 base at J, with 7 bases between. The CDR3 has 14 amino acids. Germline CDR1 MGHDK, CDR2 SYGVNS. Original processing notes: Estimation of nucleated cell counts relied on the amplification of reference gene primers. The assay was immunoSEQ multiplex PCR, and TCRdb's table has in-frame clones only and misses some. V and J calls plus clone size are reproduced from that table; the DNA served to infer D and trimming. Of around 500,000 clones in the sample, 80% to 90% were seen once. What was sequenced was peripheral blood. The source of this sequence is a human donor in a cohort sampled during active COVID-19. V is TRBV25-1 and J is TRBJ1-2; D is unclear. The CDR3 region has the DNA TGTGCCAGCAGTGAATTCGGTAGTAACTATGGCTACACCTTC. This codes for CASSEFGSNYGYTF.